The present entry profiles one T cell receptor beta chain with its context. Its antigen is currently not known. No base-level quality is on record; no much larger clone is a single base apart. The sample originates from a study of cytomegalovirus exposure and HLA in healthy donors (dated 2017 in TCRdb). In terms of the full investigation: In an earlier analysis of under 600 of the donors, less than 350 Gb of sequence data and 120 million or so unique TCR beta sequences from 180 million or so T cells were reported. Class I and class II HLA loci were covered by the typing at four-digit resolution. The study was designed to test whether signatures of past pathogen exposure could be identified by cataloging public T cell receptors. Donor age, sex, ethnicity and CMV serostatus were collected together with the repertoire data. Among 300 to 500 genotyped donors of the cohort, an average of roughly 230,000 unique TCR beta nucleotide sequences was sequenced per donor, of which about 19% were non-productive. To study patterns of TCR occurrence, a later analysis re-analyzed previously published TCR beta repertoires from just over 650 donors and added high-resolution HLA genotyping. Roughly five DR-DQ haplotypes were treated as single units for association and clustering because of strong linkage in the cohort. Genome-wide SNP genotypes for about 55% of the roughly 670 donors were used in a later genetic analysis, which treated that subset as a discovery cohort. The study profiled the T cell repertoires of more than 500 subjects by immunosequencing and related them to cytomegalovirus serostatus. High-throughput TCR immunosequencing, statistical association of individual TCRs with disease status, and machine learning were combined to predict cytomegalovirus infection status. An earlier analysis of more than 450 of the donors used high-throughput TCR beta sequencing to judge whether each TCR beta V gene segment behaved as functional or pseudogenic. In addition to the first cohort of several hundred subjects, a separate validation cohort of 100 to 150 different subjects was used. Roughly 300 gigabases of sequencing data and around 85 million unique TCR sequences made up an early release that covered approximately 700 HLA-typed donors. Of the 350 to 400 genotyped donors, about 80% fell in the genetic ancestry cluster associated with self-reported Caucasian donors. Rather than using new phenotypic data, the later analysis identified candidate immune exposures from TCR beta sequences and from how often those sequences occurred across donors. Typing coverage differed by locus: A, B, C, DRB1 and DQB1 were typed in roughly 620-630 donors, DQA1 in 522, DPA1 in around 610, and DPB1 in about 450. Every repertoire in the discovery cohort had been generated on one and the same sequencing platform. The investigation overall reported the following: In the study, approximately 160 TCR beta chains were listed as associated with cytomegalovirus. Correlated functional status among segregating V segments might reflect linkage disequilibrium, but an unknown experimental factor could not be ruled out. A further reported finding was that TCR beta sequences accurately predicted the HLA-A and HLA-B alleles for most subjects in the first cohort. Broadly in line with IMGT annotations, most TCR beta V segments showed up in productive rearrangements about 87% or about 30% of the time in an earlier analysis of approximately 640 of the donors. According to a later analysis, most CMV-associated TCR beta chains appeared to be HLA-restricted, and the HLA associations seemed to be driven largely by CMV exposure. While some public TCRs were present in many individuals, most TCR sequences turned up only very rarely across donors. Because HLA typing was missing for some donors at each locus, association tests included only the typed subset. Three of the identified cytomegalovirus-associated TCR beta chains were confirmed in vitro to be specific for cytomegalovirus antigens. Because the 87-base-pair reads could not distinguish some IMGT-functional V segments, including TRBV6-2 and TRBV6-3, those segments were excluded. In this cohort, only TCR beta chains were sequenced, and detectable features were limited by the absence of alpha or paired-chain data. When HLA alleles, especially DR and DQ, strongly co-occurred, attributing TCR associations to individual alleles was difficult. A later analysis found that TCR association rates varied across HLA loci, with DRB1 alleles showing the most associated TCRs and HLA-C alleles the fewest. A later analysis associated roughly 17,000 TCR beta sequences with specific HLA alleles at a false discovery rate of 0.05. The classifier was reported to diagnose cytomegalovirus status with high specificity and sensitivity in both the original and validation cohorts. A group of highly shared sequence variants was considered likely to be a technical artifact of the sequencing pipeline. In a later genetic analysis, fewer N-insertions in productive TCRs were reported among donors in an Asian-associated ancestry cluster than the approximately 670-donor mean. Sequencing depth was assumed to be roughly uniform across donors in the presence/absence analyses, though that assumption may not hold. The authors suggested that the approach could potentially be generalized to other disease states and immunological phenotypes. Compared with equally common non-associated chains, HLA-associated TCR beta chains in a later analysis were more clonally expanded and had lower generation probabilities. CMV serostatus was the only immune exposure information available for the cohort. A later analysis reported that several top co-occurrence clusters appeared linked to parvovirus B19, influenza, CMV and Epstein-Barr virus. In a later genetic analysis, a missense DCLRE1C variant was associated with V-gene and J-gene trimming of TCR beta chains, and the association was replicated in an independent cohort. The earlier analysis of a few hundred of the donors excluded about 16 rarely observed V segments, including chromosome 9 orphons, because counts were too low.

The CDR3, cysteine through phenylalanine, is 13 amino acids long. CDR3 DNA only is kept here, 39 bases in frame from base 1. The junction shows trimming of 1 base on V and 6 bases on J, plus 10 bases between the germline ends. According to the germline V gene, CDR1 reads SGDLS and CDR2 reads YYNGEE. The cohort comprised some 730 healthy bone marrow donors. Cohort members were all nominally healthy when sampled, although unrecorded immune exposures were likely present. The donor was CMV seronegative and was included in the group of 352 seronegative cohort members. Each donor provided a peripheral blood sample, and peripheral blood mononuclear cells were used for TCR beta sequencing. Genomic DNA extraction from the blood cell samples was performed with the Qiagen DNeasy Blood Extraction Kit. The library was made by the immunoSEQ multiplex PCR assay. The multiplex PCR relied on a mix of 60 forward primers for TCR Vbeta segments and 13 reverse primers for TCR Jbeta segments. The CDR3 region of rearranged TCR beta genes was amplified from genomic DNA with a multiplex PCR assay. Amplified TCR beta libraries were sequenced as 87-base-pair reads on the Illumina HiSeq System. From the authors' description of their analysis: In a later analysis, 80 million or so unique TCR beta chains were counted across the roughly 610 repertoires, and roughly 10 million of these chains were shared by at least two donors. A nearest-neighbor algorithm error-corrected the raw reads and collapsed the reads into unique sequences, merging closely related sequences to remove PCR and sequencing errors. Alignment of CDR3 sequences to IMGT reference sequences was used to assign V, D and J gene segments. Each retained sequence needed at least a six-nucleotide match to both a V gene segment and a J gene segment. A rearrangement was called productive if the CDR3 had no stop codons and remained in frame with V and J, and every other rearrangement was called non-productive. CDR3 was defined by IMGT convention, running from the second conserved V-encoded cysteine to the conserved J-encoded phenylalanine. The earlier analysis of some 580 of the donors excluded any sequence lacking an unambiguous match to a single V gene segment. In an earlier analysis of 500 to 750 of the donors, V segments were called functional above 56.7% productive rearrangements and were called segregating when the between-donor standard deviation exceeded 5%. A statistical classification framework was developed to diagnose cytomegalovirus status using the catalog of TCR beta chain sequences. In a later analysis, TCR nucleotide sequences were compared against IMGT/GENE-DB human TR gene sequences so that V and J genes could be assigned. The TCRdist pipeline was used in a later analysis to assign CDR3 sequences and most-parsimonious VDJ recombination scenarios. In a later analysis, each TCR beta chain was defined by its CDR3 amino acid sequence together with its V-gene family, and reads lacking a unique V-gene family were excluded. To address suspected cross-contamination and a sequencing artifact, a later analysis removed 550 to 750 highly shared, low-generation-probability nucleotide sequences. In a later analysis, a clonal expansion index was calculated for each public chain from normalized within-repertoire ranks of inferred template counts. In a later analysis, generation probabilities were computed using a VDJ recombination model fitted to out-of-frame rearrangements, and the results were checked against IGoR. In a later analysis, TCR-TCR, TCR-HLA and TCR-CMV co-occurrence was scored with hypergeometric tests, and a repertoire-size bias correction was applied to TCR pairs. In a later analysis, false discovery rates were estimated by permuting HLA or CMV assignments 20 times. A later analysis grouped co-occurring TCRs with DBSCAN, adding TCRdist sequence similarity when clustering within HLA-allele-positive subsets. Co-occurrence clustering excluded repertoires with fewer than 30,000 or more than 120,000 public chains, plus five with anomalous nucleotide sharing. Entries here come from immuneACCESS through TCRdb and include only in-frame sequences with V and J called. Some clones fail to appear in such tables; in the studies checked, an unresolved V gene covers under half of the shortfall, and the cause of the remainder is unknown. V, J and clone size are taken as reported in that table, and D and trimming were inferred from the DNA itself. This sample lists about 200,000 clones; over 75% were detected once. Of the sample, about 2.8% is held by the ten largest clones.

The sample taken for sequencing was PBMCs. The chain is made from TRBV9 and TRBJ1-1, with the identity of the D gene unclear. The clonotype was recovered from a woman younger than 45 in good health and CMV-seronegative. The CDR3 here reads CASSVSASPEAFF. The sequenced DNA is TGTGCCAGCAGCGTATCAGCGTCTCCTGAAGCTTTCTTT.